This TCR beta chain was captured in a study of blood T cell repertoires in COVID-19. Study as a whole: There were acute and convalescent COVID-19 samples, and they came from the United States, Italy and Spain. PBMCs, B-cell-depleted T cells, or T cells were the source of the cDNA or gDNA that made up the material.

In the study's own analysis: Scientists estimated how many nucleated cells there were by amplifying reference gene primers. Clones were sequenced by immunoSEQ multiplex PCR, and TCRdb holds only the in-frame ones, with some missing. D and trimming were read from the DNA, whereas the V and J calls and clone size are those reported in that table. Of roughly 200,000 clones listed, approximately 80% are singletons. Germline CDR1 reads SGHRS; CDR2 reads YFSETQ. Deletions cut 3 bases from V and 2 bases from J, with 14 bases between. The length of the CDR3 is 16 residues. The TCR was taken from a human donor in a cohort sampled during active COVID-19. V usage is TRBV5-1 and J usage is TRBJ2-2, with D possibly being TRBD2 (5 bases). The source material was peripheral blood. The CDR3 protein is CASSSLLVFNTGELFF. The CDR3 DNA sequence: TGCGCCAGCAGCTCCCTACTAGTGTTTAACACCGGGGAGCTGTTTTTT.